Reported below is one T cell receptor (beta chain). What it recognizes is unknown. This sample was included in a study of PD-1 blockade in classical Hodgkin lymphoma. Sequencing was performed with immunoSEQ multiplex PCR; in TCRdb, only in-frame clones are kept and a portion is missing. This table holds roughly 17,000 clones, around 87% found once. The CDR3 contains 15 residues. After removal of 4 bases from V and 8 bases from J, the junction contained 5 bases not matched to a gene. Germline V gene lookup returns CDR1 MNHEY and CDR2 SVGAGI. General study results and limits: Relapsed/refractory patients reportedly had the lowest baseline TCR diversity, below newly diagnosed patients, who were below healthy donors. The origin of the repertoire differences remains undefined, with disease activity or prior therapy as possible causes.

Time point in this sample: newly diagnosed, previously untreated cHL patient sample. The comparison group had newly diagnosed, previously untreated classical Hodgkin lymphoma. This TCR was sampled from a human donor with classical Hodgkin lymphoma. The gene calls are TRBV6-5 and TRBJ1-6; 10 bases map to TRBD1. The sample comprised peripheral blood mononuclear cells (PBMCs). The CDR3 region has the DNA TGTGCCAGCAGTTGGGCCGGGACAGGGGATTCACCCCTCCACTTT. It yields the protein CASSWAGTGDSPLHF.